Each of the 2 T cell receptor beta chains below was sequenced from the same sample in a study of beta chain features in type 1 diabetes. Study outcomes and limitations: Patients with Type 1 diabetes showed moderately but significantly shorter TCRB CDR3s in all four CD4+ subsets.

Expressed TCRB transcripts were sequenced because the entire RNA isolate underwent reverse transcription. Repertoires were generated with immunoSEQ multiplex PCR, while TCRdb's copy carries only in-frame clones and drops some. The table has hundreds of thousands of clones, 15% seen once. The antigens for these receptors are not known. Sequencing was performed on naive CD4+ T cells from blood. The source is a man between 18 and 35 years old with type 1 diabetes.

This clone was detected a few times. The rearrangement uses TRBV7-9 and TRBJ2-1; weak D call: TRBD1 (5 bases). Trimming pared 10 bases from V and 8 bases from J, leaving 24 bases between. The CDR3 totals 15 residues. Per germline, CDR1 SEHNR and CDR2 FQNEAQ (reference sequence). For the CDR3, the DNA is TGTGCCATCGCTAGGGTATATCTTAAAGGGGATGAGCAGTTCTTC. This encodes CAIARVYLKGDEQFF.

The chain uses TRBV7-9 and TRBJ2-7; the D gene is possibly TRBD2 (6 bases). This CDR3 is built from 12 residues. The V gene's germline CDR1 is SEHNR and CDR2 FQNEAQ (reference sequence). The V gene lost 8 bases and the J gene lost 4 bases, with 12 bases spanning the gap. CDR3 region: CASGPGGYEQYF. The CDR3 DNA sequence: TGTGCCAGCGGCCCTGGGGGGTACGAGCAGTACTTC.